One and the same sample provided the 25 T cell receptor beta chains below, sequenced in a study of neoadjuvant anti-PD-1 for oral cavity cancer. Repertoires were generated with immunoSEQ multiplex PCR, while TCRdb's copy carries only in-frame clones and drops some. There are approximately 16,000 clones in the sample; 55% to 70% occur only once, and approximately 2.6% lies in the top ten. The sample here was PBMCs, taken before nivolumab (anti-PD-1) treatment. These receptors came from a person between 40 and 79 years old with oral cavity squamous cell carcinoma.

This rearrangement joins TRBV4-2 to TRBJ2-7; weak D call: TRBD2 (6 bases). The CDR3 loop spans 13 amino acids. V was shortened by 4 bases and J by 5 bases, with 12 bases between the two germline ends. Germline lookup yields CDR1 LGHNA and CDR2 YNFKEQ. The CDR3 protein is CASSRKGEDEQYF. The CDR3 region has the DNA TGTGCCAGCAGCCGCAAAGGGGAGGACGAGCAGTACTTC.

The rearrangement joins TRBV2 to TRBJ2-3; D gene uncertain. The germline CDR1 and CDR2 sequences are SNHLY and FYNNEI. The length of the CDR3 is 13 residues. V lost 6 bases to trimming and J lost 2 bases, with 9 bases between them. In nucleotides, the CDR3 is TGTGCCAGCAGCGCCCAATACACAGATACGCAGTATTTT. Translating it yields CASSAQYTDTQYF.

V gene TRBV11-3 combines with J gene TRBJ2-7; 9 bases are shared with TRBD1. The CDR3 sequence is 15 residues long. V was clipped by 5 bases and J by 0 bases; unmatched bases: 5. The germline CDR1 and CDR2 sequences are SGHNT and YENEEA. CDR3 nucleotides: TGTGCCAGCAGCCCCGGACAGGGGATCTCCTACGAGCAGTACTTC. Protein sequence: CASSPGQGISYEQYF.

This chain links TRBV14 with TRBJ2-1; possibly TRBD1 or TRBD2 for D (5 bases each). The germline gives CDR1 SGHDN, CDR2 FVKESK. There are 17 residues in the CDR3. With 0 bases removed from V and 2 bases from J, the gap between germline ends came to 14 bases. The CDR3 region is CASSQEVAGTTYNEQFF. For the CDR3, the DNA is TGTGCCAGCAGCCAAGAGGTTGCAGGGACCACCTACAATGAGCAGTTCTTC.

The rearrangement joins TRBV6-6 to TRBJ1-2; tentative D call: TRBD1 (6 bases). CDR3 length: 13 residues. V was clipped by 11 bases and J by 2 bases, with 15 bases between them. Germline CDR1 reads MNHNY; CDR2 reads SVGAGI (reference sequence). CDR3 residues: CAGLDSLNYGYTF. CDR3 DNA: TGTGCCGGATTGGACAGTCTCAACTATGGCTACACCTTC.

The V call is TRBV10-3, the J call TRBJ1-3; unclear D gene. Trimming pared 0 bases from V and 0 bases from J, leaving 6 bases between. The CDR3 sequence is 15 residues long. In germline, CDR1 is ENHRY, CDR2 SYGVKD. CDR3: CAISESRASGNTIYF. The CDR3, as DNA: TGTGCCATCAGTGAGTCACGGGCCTCTGGAAACACCATATATTTT.

In nucleotides, the CDR3 is TGTGCCAGCAGCTTAGGGGGACAGGGGGCGTCAGGGAATGAGCAGTTCTTC. Protein product: CASSLGGQGASGNEQFF. The chain uses TRBV7-3 and TRBJ2-1; TRBD1 matches at 12 bases. Germline V gives CDR1 SGHTA, CDR2 FQGTGA. V dropped 2 bases and J dropped 7; count of bases not matched to a gene: 9. This CDR3 comprises 17 residues.

The CDR3 sequence is CASRLAAYEQYF. The CDR3 coding sequence is TGTGCCAGCAGACTAGCGGCTTACGAGCAGTACTTC. J is TRBJ2-7 and V is TRBV6-5; TRBD2 matches 8 bases. Losses at the gene ends were 6 bases for V and 4 bases for J; bases not matched to a gene: 2. The CDR3 loop spans 12 amino acids. In germline, CDR1 is MNHEY, CDR2 SVGAGI.

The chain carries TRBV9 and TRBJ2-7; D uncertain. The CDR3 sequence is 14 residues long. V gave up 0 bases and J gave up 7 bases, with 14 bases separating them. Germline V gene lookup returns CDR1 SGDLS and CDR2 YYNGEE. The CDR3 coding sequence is TGTGCCAGCAGCGTAGTTGGCTCCTCCAGGGAGCAGTACTTC. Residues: CASSVVGSSREQYF.

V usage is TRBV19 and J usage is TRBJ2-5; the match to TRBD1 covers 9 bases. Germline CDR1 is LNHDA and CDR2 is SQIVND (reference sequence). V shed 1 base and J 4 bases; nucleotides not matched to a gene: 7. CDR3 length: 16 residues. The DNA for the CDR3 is TGTGCCAGTAGTATAGTACAGGGGGCGTCCCCAGAGACCCAGTACTTC. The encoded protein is CASSIVQGASPETQYF. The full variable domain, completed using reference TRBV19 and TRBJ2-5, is DGGITQSPKYLFRKEGQNVTLSCEQNLNHDAMYWYRQDPGQGLRLIYYSQIVNDFQKGDIAEGYSVSREKKESFPLTVTSAQKNPTAFYLCASSIVQGASPETQYFGPGTRLLVL.

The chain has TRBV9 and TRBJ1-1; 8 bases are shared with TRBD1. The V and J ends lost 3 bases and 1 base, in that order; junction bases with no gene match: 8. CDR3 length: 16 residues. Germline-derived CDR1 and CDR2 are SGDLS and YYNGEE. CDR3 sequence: CASSAHLGTGNTEAFF. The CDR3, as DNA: TGTGCCAGCAGCGCACACCTCGGGACAGGGAACACTGAAGCTTTCTTT. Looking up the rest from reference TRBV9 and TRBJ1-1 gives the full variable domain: DSGVTQTPKHLITATGQRVTLRCSPRSGDLSVYWYQQSLDQGLQFLIQYYNGEERAKGNILERFSAQQFPDLHSELNLSSLELGDSALYFCASSAHLGTGNTEAFFGQGTRLTVV.

The CDR3 DNA reads TGCAGCGTTGAATACAGCCGGAACACTGAAGCTTTCTTT. This codes for CSVEYSRNTEAFF. The chain couples TRBV29-1 to TRBJ1-1; no firm D call. Germline-derived CDR1 and CDR2 are SQVTM and ANQGSEA. V dropped 2 bases and J dropped 1 base, with 8 bases sitting between them. The CDR3 is 13 residues long.

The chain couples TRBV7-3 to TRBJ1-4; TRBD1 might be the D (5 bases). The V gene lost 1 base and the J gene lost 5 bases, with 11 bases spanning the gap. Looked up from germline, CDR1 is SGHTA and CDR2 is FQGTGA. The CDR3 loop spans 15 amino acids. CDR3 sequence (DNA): TGTGCCAGCAGCTTAAGGGTCTGGGGGAATGAAAAACTGTTTTTT. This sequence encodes CASSLRVWGNEKLFF.

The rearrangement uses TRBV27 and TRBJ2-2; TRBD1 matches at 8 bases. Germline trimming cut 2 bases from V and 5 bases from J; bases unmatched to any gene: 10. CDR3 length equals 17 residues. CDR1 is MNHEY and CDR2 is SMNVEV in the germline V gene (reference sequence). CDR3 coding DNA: TGTGCCAGCAGTTTAATAGGGGGGACAGGACGGACCGGGGAGCTGTTTTTT. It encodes CASSLIGGTGRTGELFF.

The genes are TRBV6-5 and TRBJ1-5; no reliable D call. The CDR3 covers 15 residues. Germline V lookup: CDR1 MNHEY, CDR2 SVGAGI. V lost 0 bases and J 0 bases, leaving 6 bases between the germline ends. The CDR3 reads CASSYSIGSNQPQHF. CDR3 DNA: TGTGCCAGCAGTTACTCGATCGGTAGCAATCAGCCCCAGCATTTT.

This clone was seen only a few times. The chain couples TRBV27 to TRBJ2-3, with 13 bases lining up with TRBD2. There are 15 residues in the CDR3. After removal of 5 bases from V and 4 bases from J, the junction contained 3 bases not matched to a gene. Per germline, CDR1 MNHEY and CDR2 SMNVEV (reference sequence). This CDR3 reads CASSPTSGRSDTQYF. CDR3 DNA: TGTGCCAGCAGTCCGACTAGCGGGAGGTCAGATACGCAGTATTTT.

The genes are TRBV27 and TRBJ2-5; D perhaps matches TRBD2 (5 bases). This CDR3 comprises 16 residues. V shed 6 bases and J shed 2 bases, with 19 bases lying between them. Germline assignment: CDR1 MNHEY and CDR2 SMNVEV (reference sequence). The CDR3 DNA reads TGTGCCAGCAGACCGCTGGCGGGCGCGGCACAAGAGACCCAGTACTTC. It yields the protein CASRPLAGAAQETQYF.

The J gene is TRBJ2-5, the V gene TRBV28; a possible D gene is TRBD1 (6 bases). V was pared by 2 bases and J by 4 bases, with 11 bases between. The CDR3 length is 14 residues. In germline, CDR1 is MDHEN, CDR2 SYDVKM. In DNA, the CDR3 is TGTGCCAGCAGTTTACTAGGGGGTCGAGAGACCCAGTACTTC. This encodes CASSLLGGRETQYF.

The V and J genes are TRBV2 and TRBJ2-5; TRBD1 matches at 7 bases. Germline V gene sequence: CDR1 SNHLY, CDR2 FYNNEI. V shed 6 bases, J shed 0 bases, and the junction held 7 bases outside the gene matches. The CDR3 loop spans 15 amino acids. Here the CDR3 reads CASSRDRFYQETQYF. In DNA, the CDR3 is TGTGCCAGCAGCAGGGACAGATTCTACCAAGAGACCCAGTACTTC. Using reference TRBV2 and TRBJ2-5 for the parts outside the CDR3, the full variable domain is EPEVTQTPSHQVTQMGQEVILRCVPISNHLYFYWYRQILGQKVEFLVSFYNNEISEKSEIFDDQFSVERPDGSNFTLKIRSTKLEDSAMYFCASSRDRFYQETQYFGPGTRLLVL.

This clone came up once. The CDR3 DNA is TGTGCCAGCAGTGATCAGGGGGGCACTGAAGCTTTCTTT. This encodes CASSDQGGTEAFF. This chain joins TRBV2 and TRBJ1-1; TRBD1 agrees at 7 bases. CDR3 length: 13 amino acids. Germline CDR1 reads SNHLY; CDR2 reads FYNNEI. J was trimmed by 4 bases and V by 3 bases; bases with no gene match: 2.

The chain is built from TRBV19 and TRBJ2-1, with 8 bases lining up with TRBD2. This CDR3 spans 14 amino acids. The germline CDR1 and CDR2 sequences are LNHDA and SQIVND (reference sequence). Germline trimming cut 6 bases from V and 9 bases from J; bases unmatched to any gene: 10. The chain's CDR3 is CASSVRAGGLEQFF. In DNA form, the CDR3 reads TGTGCCAGTAGCGTCCGGGCGGGAGGACTTGAGCAGTTCTTC.

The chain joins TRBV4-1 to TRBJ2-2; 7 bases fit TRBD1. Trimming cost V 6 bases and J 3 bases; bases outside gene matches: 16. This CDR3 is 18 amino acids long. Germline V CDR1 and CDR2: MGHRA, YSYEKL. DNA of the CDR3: TGCGCCAGCAGAGAGACAGGGTCTGGAGGTTCGGACACCGGGGAGCTGTTTTTT. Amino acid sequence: CASRETGSGGSDTGELFF.

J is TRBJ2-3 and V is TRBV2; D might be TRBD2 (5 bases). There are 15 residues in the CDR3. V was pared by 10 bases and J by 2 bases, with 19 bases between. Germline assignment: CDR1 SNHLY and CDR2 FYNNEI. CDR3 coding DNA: TGTGCCATCGGGGAAACCGGACCGATCACAGATACGCAGTATTTT. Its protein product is CAIGETGPITDTQYF.

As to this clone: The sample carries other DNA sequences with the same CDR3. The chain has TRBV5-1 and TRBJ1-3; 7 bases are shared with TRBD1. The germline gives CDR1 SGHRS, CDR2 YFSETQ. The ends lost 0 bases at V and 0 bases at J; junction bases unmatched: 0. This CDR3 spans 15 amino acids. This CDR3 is CASSLAGGSGNTIYF. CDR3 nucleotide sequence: TGCGCCAGCAGCTTGGCAGGGGGCTCTGGAAACACCATATATTTT.

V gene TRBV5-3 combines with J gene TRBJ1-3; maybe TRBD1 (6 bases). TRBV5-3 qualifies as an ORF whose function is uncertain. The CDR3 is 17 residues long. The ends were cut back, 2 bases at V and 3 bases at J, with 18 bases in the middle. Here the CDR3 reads CARSLVPGEGDGNTIYF. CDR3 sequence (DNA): TGTGCCAGAAGCTTAGTCCCCGGGGAGGGGGATGGAAACACCATATATTTT.